This is a list of T cell receptor beta chains from one sample in a study of cytomegalovirus exposure and HLA in healthy donors. Assay used: immunoSEQ multiplex PCR; TCRdb lists only in-frame clones, some missing. This sample's clone table lists roughly 80,000 clones. The sample was PBMCs. The receptors derive from a man aged 45-60 years in good health and CMV-seropositive. The CDR3 runs from the conserved cysteine through the conserved F or W. D genes are given only for firm matches.

d_gene	v_gene	j_gene	CDR3nt	CDR3aa
-	TRBV18	TRBJ2-4	TGTGCCAGCACGATGTCTACCACAGGGCCGGGCACCAAAAACATTCAGTACTTC	CASTMSTTGPGTKNIQYF
-	TRBV27	TRBJ1-1	TGTGCCAGCAGTTTAGCAGGGTTCGACACTGAAGCTTTCTTT	CASSLAGFDTEAFF
TRBD1	TRBV6-5	TRBJ1-2	TGTGCCAGCAGTTACTCCCCCGGACAGGGGAACTATGGCTACACCTTC	CASSYSPGQGNYGYTF
-	TRBV6-1	TRBJ1-6	TGTGCCAGCAGTTCGGAGGTCTCTAATTCACCCCTCCACTTT	CASSSEVSNSPLHF
-	TRBV20-1	TRBJ1-1	TGCAGTGCAAAACGAGGAACTGAAGCTTTCTTT	CSAKRGTEAFF
TRBD1	TRBV5-1	TRBJ1-2	TGCGCCAGCAGTCCCGAGGGACAGGGACCTTTTAACTATGGCTACACCTTC	CASSPEGQGPFNYGYTF
-	TRBV9	TRBJ1-1	TGTGCCAGCAGCGGAGACCGAACAGGGTCCATTGTCGGAGCTTTCTTT	CASSGDRTGSIVGAFF
-	TRBV7-2	TRBJ1-2	TGTGCCAGCAGCTTAGAGCGGGGGAACTATGGCTACACCTTC	CASSLERGNYGYTF
TRBD2	TRBV5-4	TRBJ2-7	TGTGCCAGCTCCACCAGCGGGAGCGCGGACGAGCAGTACTTC	CASSTSGSADEQYF
TRBD2	TRBV7-2	TRBJ2-3	TGTGCCAGCAGCTACGTAGCGGGAGACACAGATACGCAGTATTTT	CASSYVAGDTDTQYF
TRBD2	TRBV7-3	TRBJ2-1	TGTGCCAGCAGCTCACGGACGGCGGGGGTCAATGAGCAGTTCTTC	CASSSRTAGVNEQFF
TRBD1	TRBV2	TRBJ1-1	TGTGCCAGCAGTGAAAGTGACAGGGGGCTACTTTACCGAGCTGGTTTCTTT	CASSESDRGLLYRAGFF
-	TRBV15	TRBJ2-3	TGTGCCACCAGCCCCTCTGGGGGGATGGGGACAGATACGCAGTATTTT	CATSPSGGMGTDTQYF
-	TRBV19	TRBJ1-4	TGTGCCAGTAGTACGGGAGAGGCAGCTTTTAATGAAAAACTGTTTTTT	CASSTGEAAFNEKLFF
TRBD2	TRBV5-4	TRBJ2-5	TGTGCCAGCAGCTTAAGACTAGCGGGTGGAGAGACCCAGTACTTC	CASSLRLAGGETQYF
-	TRBV5-1	TRBJ1-4	TGCGCCAGCAGCTCACAGGGCCCAAATGAAAAACTGTTTTTT	CASSSQGPNEKLFF
TRBD1	TRBV7-9	TRBJ1-1	TGTGCCAGCAGCCCACCTCTATTGGGACAGGGGGCTGGGTCCGAAGCTTTCTTT	CASSPPLLGQGAGSEAFF
-	TRBV6-6	TRBJ2-1	TGTGCCAGCAGTACCGGGAACCCCTACAATGAGCAGTTCTTC	CASSTGNPYNEQFF
TRBD1	TRBV4-1	TRBJ1-1	TGCGCCAGCAGCCAAGGGGACAGATCCTCAGCTGAAGCTTTCTTT	CASSQGDRSSAEAFF
-	TRBV7-3	TRBJ1-6	TGTGCCAGCAGCTTAGACAGGAATTCACCCCTCCACTTT	CASSLDRNSPLHF
TRBD1	TRBV5-4	TRBJ2-5	TGTGCCAGCAGTTCCGGGACAGGCCCCCAAGAGACCCAGTACTTC	CASSSGTGPQETQYF
-	TRBV5-5	TRBJ2-5	TGTGCCAGCAGCTTGGAACGGCGGGGGCTTCTAGAAGTAGAGACCCAGTACTTC	CASSLERRGLLEVETQYF
TRBD2	TRBV5-1	TRBJ2-7	TGCGCCAGCAGCTTGGCGGGGGGGAGCTCCTACGAGCAGTACTTC	CASSLAGGSSYEQYF
-	TRBV29-1	TRBJ1-2	TGCAGCGTTGAAGTCTTAGGGGGTGGCTACACCTTC	CSVEVLGGGYTF
-	TRBV5-1	TRBJ2-2	TGCGCCAGCAGCCTTGAGGGCGGGCCCACCGGGGAGCTGTTTTTT	CASSLEGGPTGELFF
-	TRBV10-3	TRBJ1-1	TGTGCCATCAAGAAAGGGGAGAACACTGAAGCTTTCTTT	CAIKKGENTEAFF
TRBD1	TRBV6-1	TRBJ1-5	TGTGCCAGCAAATGGCCGGGACAGGGGGCTGAGCCCCAGCATTTT	CASKWPGQGAEPQHF
TRBD1	TRBV5-1	TRBJ1-2	TGCGCCAGCAGCTCCCTGACAGGGAATGAAGGGAGTGGCTACACCTTC	CASSSLTGNEGSGYTF
TRBD1	TRBV12-5	TRBJ1-1	TGTGCTAGTGGTTTGGTTTTACCGGGACAGGGAATGAACACTGAAGCTTTCTTT	CASGLVLPGQGMNTEAFF
TRBD1	TRBV23-1	TRBJ1-2	TGCGCCAGCAGAATCGACAGGGGGCGGTACTATGGCTACACCTTC	CASRIDRGRYYGYTF
TRBD2	TRBV9	TRBJ2-1	TGTGCCAGCAGCGTAGATAGTCTAGCGGGCAATGAGCAGTTCTTC	CASSVDSLAGNEQFF
-	TRBV11-3	TRBJ2-2	TGTGCCAGCAGCTTAGACAGGGGAGGGACCGGGGAGCTGTTTTTT	CASSLDRGGTGELFF
-	TRBV30	TRBJ1-1	TGTGCCTGGCGGGGGTTGGGAGCTTTCTTT	CAWRGLGAFF
-	TRBV5-1	TRBJ2-5	TGCGCCAGCACCTCAGGGGTCCAAGAGACCCAGTACTTC	CASTSGVQETQYF
-	TRBV7-9	TRBJ2-6	TGTGCCAGCAGGCGGGACTCTGGGGCCAACGTCCTGACTTTC	CASRRDSGANVLTF
-	TRBV12-5	TRBJ1-5	TGTGCTAGTGGTTTGGGGAGGTTAAGCAATCAGCCCCAGCATTTT	CASGLGRLSNQPQHF
TRBD2	TRBV7-2	TRBJ2-1	TGTGCCAGCAGCTCACGCGGGGGGTGGAATGAGCAGTTCTTC	CASSSRGGWNEQFF
-	TRBV5-1	TRBJ2-1	TGCGCCAGCAGCTTGGCCGCTAGCCAGGATGAGCAGTTCTTC	CASSLAASQDEQFF
TRBD1	TRBV4-1	TRBJ2-1	TGCGCCAGCAGTCGCGCACCAGGATACAGGGGGAGCTCCTACAATGAGCAGTTCTTC	CASSRAPGYRGSSYNEQFF
TRBD1	TRBV5-1	TRBJ2-7	TGCGCCAGCAGCTCCGGGACAGGGAACTACGAGCAGTACTTC	CASSSGTGNYEQYF
-	TRBV10-1	TRBJ1-2	TGCGCCAGCAGGGGGGGGCTAAACTATGGCTACACCTTC	CASRGGLNYGYTF
TRBD1	TRBV10-3	TRBJ1-1	TGTGCCATCAGTGAGGGACAGGGGATGAACACTGAAGCTTTCTTT	CAISEGQGMNTEAFF